A single sample gave rise to the 20 T cell receptor beta chains below, sequenced in a study of blood T cell repertoires in COVID-19 (dated by TCRdb to the early 2020s). The library was built by means of the immunoSEQ multiplex PCR assay. This is the immuneACCESS table as TCRdb keeps it, with only in-frame sequences that have V and J called. A part of the clones is gone; compared with another copy, unresolved V genes explain less than half, and the rest is unexplained. In this sample the table shows 140,000 to 150,000 clones, about 80% of which occur a single time. The top ten constitute around 17% of the sample. Specimen: peripheral blood. These receptors were collected from a man aged 50 to 59 with acute or convalescent COVID-19.

In its sample, this clone was seen many times. CDR3 amino acids: CASSPRGGARYEQYF. The CDR3 DNA follows: TGTGCCAGCAGCCCCCGTGGGGGGGCGCGGTACGAGCAGTACTTC. V gene TRBV7-9 combines with J gene TRBJ2-7; D might be TRBD2 (7 bases). Per the germline V gene, CDR1 is SEHNR and CDR2 is FQNEAQ (reference sequence). The V end lost 5 bases, the J end lost 4 bases, and 18 bases lay between the germline ends. This CDR3 contains 15 residues. The entire variable domain, with the rest obtained from reference TRBV7-9 and TRBJ2-7, is as follows: DTGVSQNPRHKITKRGQNVTFRCDPISEHNRLYWYRQTLGQGPEFLTYFQNEAQLEKSRLLSDRFSAERPKGSFSTLEIQRTEQGDSAMYLCASSPRGGARYEQYFGPGTRLTVT.

In this sample, this clone turned up many times. V and J are TRBV3-1 (or the pseudogene TRBV3-2) and TRBJ2-3; possible D gene TRBD2, 5 bases. CDR3 size: 13 residues. V gave up 4 bases and J gave up 2 bases, with 7 bases separating them. Looked up from germline, CDR1 is LGHDT and CDR2 is YNNKEL (reference sequence). The CDR3 here is CASSRRDTDTQYF. The DNA for the CDR3 is TGTGCCAGCAGCCGACGGGACACAGATACGCAGTATTTT.

This chain uses TRBV7-2 with TRBJ2-1; TRBD1 aligns across 11 bases. Per the germline V gene, CDR1 is SGHTA and CDR2 is FQGNSA. With 5 bases clipped from V and 12 bases from J, the junction kept 15 bases outside the gene matches. The CDR3 covers 16 residues. CDR3: CASSVRTGGWVSVQFF. The DNA of the CDR3 is TGTGCCAGCAGCGTGAGGACAGGGGGCTGGGTGAGTGTGCAGTTCTTC.

V gene TRBV11-2 combines with J gene TRBJ1-5, with D possibly matching TRBD1 (6 bases). V dropped 5 bases and J dropped 1 base, with 18 bases sitting between them. The CDR3 covers 17 residues. Germline V gene sequence: CDR1 SGHAT, CDR2 FQNNGV. The CDR3 DNA sequence: TGTGCCAGCAGCGCCGACAGGAGACGTGGGAGCAATCAGCCCCAGCATTTT. This gives the protein CASSADRRRGSNQPQHF. The variable domain in full, with the rest retrieved from reference TRBV11-2 and TRBJ1-5, is EAGVAQSPRYKIIEKRQSVAFWCNPISGHATLYWYQQILGQGPKLLIQFQNNGVVDDSQLPKDRFSAERLKGVDSTLKIQPAKLEDSAVYLCASSADRRRGSNQPQHFGDGTRLSIL.

Of note for this clone: One base away lies a much larger clone, so this may be a sequencing read error. This chain joins TRBV27 and TRBJ1-5; D gene ambiguous. In germline, CDR1 is MNHEY, CDR2 SMNVEV (reference sequence). Trimming shortened V by 5 bases and J by 1 base, and 6 bases separated the two germline ends. The CDR3 runs 13 residues. In DNA, the CDR3 is TGTGCCAGCAGTGTACAAAGCAATCAGCCCCAGCATTTT. Translated, it gives CASSVQSNQPQHF.

The gene calls are TRBV30 and TRBJ1-2, with TRBD1 matching 7 bases. The CDR3 extends over 13 amino acids. Germline-derived CDR1 and CDR2 are GTSNPN and SVGIG (reference sequence). J was trimmed by 3 bases and V by 4 bases; bases with no gene match: 5. This chain's CDR3 is CAWKAGTDYGYTF. CDR3 bases: TGTGCCTGGAAGGCCGGGACAGACTATGGCTACACCTTC.

The chain joins TRBV6-4 to TRBJ1-5; TRBD1 matches 7 bases. CDR1 MRHNA and CDR2 SNTAGT come from the germline V gene. This CDR3 region has 15 residues. J was trimmed by 1 base and V by 3 bases; bases with no gene match: 3. The CDR3 spells CASSERGQSNQPQHF. In DNA form, the CDR3 reads TGTGCCAGCAGTGAACGGGGACAGAGCAATCAGCCCCAGCATTTT.

This sequence joins TRBV6-5 and TRBJ1-1; TRBD1 matches 10 bases. Germline CDR1 and CDR2: MNHEY and SVGAGI. V lost 6 bases and J lost 6; bases outside the gene matches: 7. The CDR3 sequence is 14 residues long. The CDR3 sequence is CASRTGTGASEAFF. As DNA, the CDR3 is TGTGCCAGCAGGACCGGGACAGGGGCGTCTGAAGCTTTCTTT.

This chain connects TRBV7-6 to TRBJ1-1; 12 bases are a match to TRBD1. This CDR3 spans 18 amino acids. The trim removed 4 bases at V and 3 bases at J, leaving 12 bases unmatched. CDR1 is SGHVS and CDR2 is FNYEAQ in the germline V gene. The CDR3 bases are TGTGCCAGCAGCTCCCGGCTGGGGACAGGGGGCAGGGACACTGAAGCTTTCTTT. Translation: CASSSRLGTGGRDTEAFF. Variable domain in full (rest from reference TRBV7-6 and TRBJ1-1): GAGVSQSPRYKVTKRGQDVALRCDPISGHVSLYWYRQALGQGPEFLTYFNYEAQQDKSGLPNDRFSAERPEGSISTLTIQRTEQRDSAMYRCASSSRLGTGGRDTEAFFGQGTRLTVV.

This clone was counted only a few times. The chain links TRBV2 to TRBJ1-2; D is unclear. The V end was cut by 2 bases, the J end by 1 base, with 11 bases between. CDR3 length: 15 residues. Germline V lookup: CDR1 SNHLY, CDR2 FYNNEI. The CDR3 region is CASSEFREFNYGYTF. In DNA, the CDR3 is TGTGCCAGCAGTGAATTTCGGGAATTTAACTATGGCTACACCTTC.

The V call is TRBV30, the J call TRBJ2-5; D may be TRBD2 (5 bases). This CDR3 comprises 13 residues. The V end lost 2 bases, the J end lost 1 base, and 8 bases lay between the germline ends. The germline CDR1 and CDR2 sequences are GTSNPN and SVGIG (reference sequence). In DNA, the CDR3 is TGTGCCTGGAGTAGCGGTATCCAAGAGACCCAGTACTTC. Residues: CAWSSGIQETQYF.

V gene TRBV7-8 combines with J gene TRBJ1-1; possibly TRBD1 for D (6 bases). This CDR3 contains 13 residues. Germline V gene sequence: CDR1 SGHVS, CDR2 FQNEAQ. V shed 5 bases and J shed 5 bases, with 12 bases lying between them. DNA of the CDR3: TGTGCCAGCAGCCCGTCCCAGGGGACTGAAGCTTTCTTT. Amino acid sequence: CASSPSQGTEAFF.

This chain uses TRBV3-1 (or the pseudogene TRBV3-2) with TRBJ2-5; 7 nucleotides line up with TRBD2. Germline V lookup: CDR1 LGHDT, CDR2 YNNKEL (reference sequence). The CDR3 has 15 residues. Trimming cost V 0 bases and J 5 bases; bases outside gene matches: 6. Written as DNA, the CDR3 is TGTGCCAGCAGCCAAGATCTGACTAGCTTGGAGACCCAGTACTTC. It is translated as CASSQDLTSLETQYF.

This sequence joins TRBV6-1 and TRBJ1-5; D is unresolved. V was shortened by 2 bases and J by 3 bases, with 5 bases between the two germline ends. The CDR3 is made up of 13 amino acids. The germline gives CDR1 MNHNS, CDR2 SASEGT. CDR3 amino acids: CASSERDNQPQHF. The CDR3 coding sequence is TGTGCCAGCAGTGAACGCGACAATCAGCCCCAGCATTTT.

This clone has only one observation. The chain links TRBV5-5 to TRBJ2-2, with 7 bases lining up with TRBD1. The CDR3 has 15 residues. Germline CDR1 reads SGHKS; CDR2 reads YYEKEE (reference sequence). The ends lost 4 bases at V and 5 bases at J; junction bases unmatched: 8. CDR3: CASSPDRAGTGELFF. The CDR3 coding sequence is TGTGCCAGCAGCCCCGACAGGGCTGGAACCGGGGAGCTGTTTTTT.

V gene TRBV27 combines with J gene TRBJ2-1; 11 bases are a match to TRBD2. Germline CDR1 is MNHEY and CDR2 is SMNVEV (reference sequence). Losses at the gene ends were 4 bases for V and 0 bases for J; bases not matched to a gene: 5. The CDR3 length is 17 residues. CDR3 in DNA: TGTGCCAGCAGTTCCAGACTAGCGGGGAGCTCCTACAATGAGCAGTTCTTC. Its translation is CASSSRLAGSSYNEQFF.

The chain combines TRBV15 with TRBJ1-3, with TRBD1 identical over 11 bases. The V segment lost 3 bases and the J segment 2 bases; nucleotides outside the gene matches: 6. The CDR3 sequence is 17 residues long. Germline CDR1 and CDR2: LNHNV and YYDKDF (reference sequence). CDR3 sequence: CATSRDRGQITGNTIYF. CDR3 nucleotide sequence: TGTGCCACCAGCAGGGACAGGGGGCAGATCACTGGAAACACCATATATTTT. The variable domain in full, completed from reference TRBV15 and TRBJ1-3, reads DAMVIQNPRYQVTQFGKPVTLSCSQTLNHNVMYWYQQKSSQAPKLLFHYYDKDFNNEADTPDNFQSRRPNTSFCFLDIRSPGLGDTAMYLCATSRDRGQITGNTIYFGEGSWLTVV.

The V and J genes are TRBV6-1 and TRBJ2-1; a weak D match, TRBD1 (6 bases). Germline CDR1 reads MNHNS; CDR2 reads SASEGT. The CDR3 has 14 amino acids. Trimming took off 2 bases at V and 7 bases at J, with 12 bases between the two ends. In DNA form, the CDR3 reads TGTGCCAGCAGTGAAATACAGGGATGGAATGAGCAGTTCTTC. Protein sequence: CASSEIQGWNEQFF.

CDR3 nucleotide sequence: TGCAGCGTGGAGGGACAGGGGAAAACAGATACGCAGTATTTT. Translating it yields CSVEGQGKTDTQYF. The chain has TRBV29-1 and TRBJ2-3; the match to TRBD1 covers 10 bases. V gave up 6 bases and J gave up 3 bases; unmatched junction bases: 6. There are 14 residues in the CDR3. Germline lookup yields CDR1 SQVTM and CDR2 ANQGSEA.

This sequence joins TRBV10-3 and TRBJ1-4, with TRBD1 matching over 11 bases. The CDR3 extends over 12 amino acids. The germline gives CDR1 ENHRY, CDR2 SYGVKD. Germline trimming cut 10 bases from V and 10 bases from J; bases unmatched to any gene: 5. CDR3 bases: TGTGCCACCCGGACAGGGGGCGGAAAACTGTTTTTT. Translated: CATRTGGGKLFF.